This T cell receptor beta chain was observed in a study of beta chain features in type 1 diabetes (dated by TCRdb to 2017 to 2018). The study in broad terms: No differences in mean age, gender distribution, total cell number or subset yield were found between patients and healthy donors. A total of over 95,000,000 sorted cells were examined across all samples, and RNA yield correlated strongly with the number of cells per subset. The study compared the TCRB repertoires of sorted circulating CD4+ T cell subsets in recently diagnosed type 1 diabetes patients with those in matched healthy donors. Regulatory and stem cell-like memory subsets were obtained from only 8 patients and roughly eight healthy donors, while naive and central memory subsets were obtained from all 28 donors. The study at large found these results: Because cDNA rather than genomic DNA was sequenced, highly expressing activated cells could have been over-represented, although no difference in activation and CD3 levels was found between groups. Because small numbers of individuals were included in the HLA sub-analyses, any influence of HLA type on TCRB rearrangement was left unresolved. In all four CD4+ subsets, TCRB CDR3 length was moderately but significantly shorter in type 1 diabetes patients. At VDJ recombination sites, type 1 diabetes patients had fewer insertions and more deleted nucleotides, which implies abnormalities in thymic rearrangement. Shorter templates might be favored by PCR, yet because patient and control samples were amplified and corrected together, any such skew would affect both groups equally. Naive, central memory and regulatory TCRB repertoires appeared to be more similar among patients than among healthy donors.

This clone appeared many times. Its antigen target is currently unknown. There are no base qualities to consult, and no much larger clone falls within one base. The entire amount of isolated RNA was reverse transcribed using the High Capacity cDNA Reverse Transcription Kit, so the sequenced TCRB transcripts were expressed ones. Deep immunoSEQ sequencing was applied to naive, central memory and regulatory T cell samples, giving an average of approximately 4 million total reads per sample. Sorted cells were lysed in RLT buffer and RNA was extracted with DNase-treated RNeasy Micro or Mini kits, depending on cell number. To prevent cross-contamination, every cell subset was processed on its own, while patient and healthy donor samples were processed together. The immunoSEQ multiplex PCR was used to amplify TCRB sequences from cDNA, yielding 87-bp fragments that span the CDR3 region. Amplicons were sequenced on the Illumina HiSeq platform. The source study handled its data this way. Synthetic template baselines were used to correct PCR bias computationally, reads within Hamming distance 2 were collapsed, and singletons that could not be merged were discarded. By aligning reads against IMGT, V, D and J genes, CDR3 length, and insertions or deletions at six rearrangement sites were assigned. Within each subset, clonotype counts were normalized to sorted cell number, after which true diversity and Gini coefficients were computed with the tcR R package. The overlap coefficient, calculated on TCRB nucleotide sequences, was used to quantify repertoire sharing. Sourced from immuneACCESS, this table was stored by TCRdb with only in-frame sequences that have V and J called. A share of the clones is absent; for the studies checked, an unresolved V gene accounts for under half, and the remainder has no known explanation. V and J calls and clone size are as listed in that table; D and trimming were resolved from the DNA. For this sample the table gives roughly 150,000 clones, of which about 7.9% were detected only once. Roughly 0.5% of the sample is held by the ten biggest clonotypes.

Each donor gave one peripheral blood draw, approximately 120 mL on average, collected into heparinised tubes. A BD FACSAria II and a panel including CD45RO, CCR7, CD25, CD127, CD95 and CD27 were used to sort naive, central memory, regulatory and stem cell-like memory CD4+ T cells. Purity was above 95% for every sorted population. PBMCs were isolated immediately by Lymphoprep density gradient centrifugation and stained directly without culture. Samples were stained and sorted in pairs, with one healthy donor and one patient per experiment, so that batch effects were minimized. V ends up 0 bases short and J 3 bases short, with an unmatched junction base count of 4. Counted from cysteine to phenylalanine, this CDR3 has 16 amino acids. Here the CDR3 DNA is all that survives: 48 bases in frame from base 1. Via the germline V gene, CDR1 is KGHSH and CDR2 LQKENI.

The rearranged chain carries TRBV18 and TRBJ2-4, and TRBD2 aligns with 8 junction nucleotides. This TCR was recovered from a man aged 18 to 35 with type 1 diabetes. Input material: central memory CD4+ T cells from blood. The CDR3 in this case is CASSPPAGGGKNIQYF. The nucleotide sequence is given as TGTGCCAGCTCACCACCTGCGGGGGGCGGCAAAAACATTCAGTACTTC. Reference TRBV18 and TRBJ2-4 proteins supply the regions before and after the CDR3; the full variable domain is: NAGVMQNPRHLVRRRGQEARLRCSPMKGHSHVYWYRQLPEEGLKFMVYLQKENIIDESGMPKERFSAEFPKEGPSILRIQQVVRGDSAAYFCASSPPAGGGKNIQYFGAGTRLSVL.